A selection of T cell receptor beta chains follows, all from one sample in a study of cytomegalovirus exposure and HLA in healthy donors. The table came from immunoSEQ multiplex PCR; TCRdb's copy has only in-frame clones and leaves some out. This sample contains about 77,000 clones. The specimen was PBMCs. Receptor source: a man aged 45 to 65 in good health and CMV-seropositive. The CDR3 runs from the conserved cysteine through the conserved F or W. D genes are given only for firm matches.

v_call: TRBV29-1
j_call: TRBJ1-2
d_call: NA
cdr3_aa: CSVLRQVYGYTF
cdr3_nt: TGCAGCGTCCTTAGACAAGTCTATGGCTACACCTTC

v_call: TRBV19
j_call: TRBJ2-3
d_call: NA
cdr3_aa: CASSIGSAGDTQYF
cdr3_nt: TGTGCCAGTAGTATCGGGAGCGCCGGGGATACGCAGTATTTT

v_call: TRBV4-1
j_call: TRBJ2-5
d_call: TRBD2
cdr3_aa: CASSLGRGGRQETQYF
cdr3_nt: TGCGCCAGCAGCCTGGGACGCGGGGGGAGACAAGAGACCCAGTACTTC

v_call: TRBV6-5
j_call: TRBJ2-1
d_call: TRBD2
cdr3_aa: CASRGTSTDEQFF
cdr3_nt: TGTGCCAGCAGGGGGACTAGCACGGATGAGCAGTTCTTC

v_call: TRBV7-2
j_call: TRBJ2-3
d_call: NA
cdr3_aa: CASSFRTPSTDTQYF
cdr3_nt: TGTGCCAGCAGCTTCCGGACACCGTCCACAGATACGCAGTATTTT

v_call: TRBV7-2
j_call: TRBJ1-4
d_call: NA
cdr3_aa: CASSLGAEEKLFF
cdr3_nt: TGTGCCAGCAGCTTAGGGGCCGAGGAAAAACTGTTTTTT

v_call: TRBV7-2
j_call: TRBJ1-2
d_call: TRBD1
cdr3_aa: CASSLDRVSGYTF
cdr3_nt: TGTGCCAGCAGCCTGGACAGGGTGTCTGGCTACACCTTC

v_call: TRBV28
j_call: TRBJ1-1
d_call: NA
cdr3_aa: CASSLYTEAFF
cdr3_nt: TGTGCCAGCAGTCTCTACACTGAAGCTTTCTTT

v_call: TRBV7-2
j_call: TRBJ1-5
d_call: NA
cdr3_aa: CASSLELTAQPQHF
cdr3_nt: TGTGCCAGCAGCTTAGAGTTGACAGCTCAGCCCCAGCATTTT

v_call: TRBV10-1
j_call: TRBJ2-7
d_call: TRBD2
cdr3_aa: CASRRTSGPSYEQYF
cdr3_nt: TGCGCCAGCAGACGCACTAGCGGCCCGTCCTACGAGCAGTACTTC

v_call: TRBV5-1
j_call: TRBJ2-1
d_call: NA
cdr3_aa: CASSLGSGYNGQFF
cdr3_nt: TGCGCCAGCAGCTTGGGTAGCGGTTACAATGGGCAGTTCTTC

v_call: TRBV5-6
j_call: TRBJ1-1
d_call: TRBD1
cdr3_aa: CASSSGTGEAFF
cdr3_nt: TGTGCCAGCAGCTCCGGGACAGGTGAAGCTTTCTTT

v_call: TRBV6-6
j_call: TRBJ1-5
d_call: NA
cdr3_aa: CASSYRGNAGQPQHF
cdr3_nt: TGTGCCAGCAGTTACAGGGGGAACGCCGGGCAGCCCCAGCATTTT

v_call: TRBV9
j_call: TRBJ2-2
d_call: TRBD1
cdr3_aa: CASSSGGTGGFGGELFF
cdr3_nt: TGTGCCAGCAGCTCCGGCGGGACAGGGGGTTTCGGCGGGGAGCTGTTTTTT

v_call: TRBV27
j_call: TRBJ2-3
d_call: TRBD2
cdr3_aa: CASSSPLAGGLDTQYF
cdr3_nt: TGTGCCAGCAGTTCACCCCTAGCGGGAGGGCTGGATACGCAGTATTTT

v_call: TRBV11-3
j_call: TRBJ2-3
d_call: TRBD2
cdr3_aa: CASSPTGTSVPDTQYF
cdr3_nt: TGTGCCAGCAGCCCGACGGGGACTAGCGTCCCAGATACGCAGTATTTT

v_call: TRBV5-1
j_call: TRBJ2-3
d_call: NA
cdr3_aa: CASSLATGNTDTQYF
cdr3_nt: TGCGCCAGCAGCTTGGCCACGGGAAACACAGATACGCAGTATTTT

v_call: TRBV6-5
j_call: TRBJ1-2
d_call: TRBD1
cdr3_aa: CASSYQQGYGYTF
cdr3_nt: TGTGCCAGCAGTTACCAACAGGGGTATGGCTACACCTTC

v_call: TRBV27
j_call: TRBJ2-2
d_call: NA
cdr3_aa: CASSFLPVNTGELFF
cdr3_nt: TGTGCCAGCAGTTTTCTCCCGGTGAACACCGGGGAGCTGTTTTTT

v_call: TRBV5-4
j_call: TRBJ2-5
d_call: NA
cdr3_aa: CASSLDGTWETQYF
cdr3_nt: TGTGCCAGCAGCTTGGACGGGACATGGGAGACCCAGTACTTC

v_call: TRBV6-1
j_call: TRBJ2-7
d_call: NA
cdr3_aa: CASSEGAPYEQYF
cdr3_nt: TGTGCCAGCAGTGAAGGGGCCCCCTACGAGCAGTACTTC

v_call: TRBV28
j_call: TRBJ2-7
d_call: TRBD2
cdr3_aa: CASSLFHGRVSEQYF
cdr3_nt: TGTGCCAGCAGTTTATTTCACGGGAGGGTAAGCGAGCAGTACTTC

v_call: TRBV19
j_call: TRBJ1-1
d_call: TRBD1
cdr3_aa: CASSAQGARTEAFF
cdr3_nt: TGTGCCAGTAGTGCGCAGGGGGCGCGCACTGAAGCTTTCTTT

v_call: TRBV5-1
j_call: TRBJ1-6
d_call: NA
cdr3_aa: CASSLAQNSPLHF
cdr3_nt: TGCGCCAGCAGCTTGGCACAGAATTCACCCCTCCACTTT

v_call: TRBV21-1
j_call: TRBJ1-2
d_call: NA
cdr3_aa: CASTPTGTGYTF
cdr3_nt: TGTGCCAGCACCCCGACAGGGACTGGCTACACCTTC

v_call: TRBV5-4
j_call: TRBJ2-1
d_call: NA
cdr3_aa: CASSLARLSSYNEQFF
cdr3_nt: TGTGCCAGCAGCTTGGCCCGACTCAGCTCCTACAATGAGCAGTTCTTC

v_call: TRBV12-5
j_call: TRBJ1-2
d_call: TRBD1
cdr3_aa: CASGLVTGGGYTF
cdr3_nt: TGTGCTAGTGGTTTGGTAACAGGGGGGGGCTACACCTTC

v_call: TRBV12-5
j_call: TRBJ1-2
d_call: NA
cdr3_aa: CASGFQGNYGYTF
cdr3_nt: TGTGCTAGTGGTTTTCAGGGTAACTATGGCTACACCTTC

v_call: TRBV2
j_call: TRBJ2-5
d_call: TRBD2
cdr3_aa: CAMHVRGVETQYF
cdr3_nt: TGTGCCATGCACGTCCGGGGGGTCGAGACCCAGTACTTC

v_call: TRBV6-5
j_call: TRBJ2-5
d_call: NA
cdr3_aa: CASTQGGKQYF
cdr3_nt: TGTGCCAGCACCCAGGGCGGTAAGCAGTACTTC

v_call: TRBV15
j_call: TRBJ1-2
d_call: NA
cdr3_aa: CATSMADYGYTF
cdr3_nt: TGTGCCACCAGCATGGCCGACTATGGCTACACCTTC

v_call: TRBV6-6
j_call: TRBJ2-2
d_call: NA
cdr3_aa: CASSSLPANTGELFF
cdr3_nt: TGTGCCAGCAGTTCCCTCCCAGCGAACACCGGGGAGCTGTTTTTT

v_call: TRBV4-2
j_call: TRBJ2-1
d_call: NA
cdr3_aa: CASSQDGKASAGNEQFF
cdr3_nt: TGTGCCAGCAGCCAAGATGGAAAGGCCTCCGCGGGGAATGAGCAGTTCTTC

v_call: TRBV5-6
j_call: TRBJ2-4
d_call: NA
cdr3_aa: CASSLTGIRSIQYF
cdr3_nt: TGTGCCAGCAGCTTGACAGGGATTAGGTCCATTCAGTACTTC

v_call: TRBV15
j_call: TRBJ1-6
d_call: NA
cdr3_aa: CATSGRLLKGSPLHF
cdr3_nt: TGTGCCACCAGCGGGAGACTCCTGAAAGGTTCACCCCTCCACTTT

v_call: TRBV4-1
j_call: TRBJ1-2
d_call: NA
cdr3_aa: CASSPKILGGWENGYTF
cdr3_nt: TGCGCCAGCAGCCCCAAGATATTAGGGGGATGGGAAAATGGCTACACCTTC

v_call: TRBV5-6
j_call: TRBJ1-2
d_call: TRBD1
cdr3_aa: CASSLGQDGYGYTF
cdr3_nt: TGTGCCAGCAGCCTCGGACAGGATGGCTATGGCTACACCTTC

v_call: TRBV7-9
j_call: TRBJ1-2
d_call: TRBD1
cdr3_aa: CASSFGQGDGYTF
cdr3_nt: TGTGCCAGCAGCTTCGGACAGGGCGATGGCTACACCTTC

v_call: TRBV7-9
j_call: TRBJ1-1
d_call: NA
cdr3_aa: CASSSGANTEAFF
cdr3_nt: TGTGCCAGCAGCTCAGGGGCGAACACTGAAGCTTTCTTT

v_call: TRBV27
j_call: TRBJ2-1
d_call: NA
cdr3_aa: CASRPGLPGNEQFF
cdr3_nt: TGTGCCAGCAGGCCGGGACTTCCCGGGAATGAGCAGTTCTTC

v_call: TRBV9
j_call: TRBJ2-3
d_call: NA
cdr3_aa: CASSVSPQGGTDTQYF
cdr3_nt: TGTGCCAGCAGCGTATCCCCACAGGGAGGGACAGATACGCAGTATTTT

v_call: TRBV7-2
j_call: TRBJ2-7
d_call: NA
cdr3_aa: CASSRRLPYEQYF
cdr3_nt: TGTGCCAGCAGCCGTCGACTACCTTACGAGCAGTACTTC

v_call: TRBV4-1
j_call: TRBJ1-5
d_call: NA
cdr3_aa: CASSQEGGNQPQHF
cdr3_nt: TGCGCCAGCAGCCAAGAGGGAGGGAATCAGCCCCAGCATTTT

v_call: TRBV9
j_call: TRBJ2-5
d_call: TRBD2
cdr3_aa: CASSVFDGRKETQYF
cdr3_nt: TGTGCCAGCAGCGTATTTGACGGGAGGAAAGAGACCCAGTACTTC

v_call: TRBV7-9
j_call: TRBJ1-1
d_call: TRBD1
cdr3_aa: CASSLTGGSNTEAFF
cdr3_nt: TGTGCCAGCAGCTTGACAGGGGGTTCCAACACTGAAGCTTTCTTT

v_call: TRBV19
j_call: TRBJ1-2
d_call: TRBD1
cdr3_aa: CASGRDRGLYGYTF
cdr3_nt: TGTGCCAGTGGCCGGGACAGGGGGCTCTATGGCTACACCTTC

v_call: TRBV19
j_call: TRBJ1-4
d_call: NA
cdr3_aa: CASSIVRGEDEKLFF
cdr3_nt: TGTGCCAGTAGTATAGTGAGAGGGGAGGATGAAAAACTGTTTTTT

v_call: TRBV13
j_call: TRBJ1-1
d_call: TRBD1
cdr3_aa: CASSAQGAGDTEAFF
cdr3_nt: TGTGCCAGCAGCGCACAGGGGGCGGGTGACACTGAAGCTTTCTTT

v_call: TRBV5-1
j_call: TRBJ1-5
d_call: TRBD1
cdr3_aa: CASSPSTGGYQPQHF
cdr3_nt: TGCGCCAGCAGCCCCTCGACAGGGGGCTATCAGCCCCAGCATTTT

v_call: TRBV27
j_call: TRBJ1-4
d_call: NA
cdr3_aa: CASSLVGGRRELFF
cdr3_nt: TGTGCCAGCAGCCTTGTGGGGGGGCGCAGGGAACTGTTTTTT

v_call: TRBV28
j_call: TRBJ1-2
d_call: TRBD1
cdr3_aa: CASGPGQGPGYYGYTF
cdr3_nt: TGTGCCAGCGGACCGGGACAGGGCCCTGGCTACTATGGCTACACCTTC

v_call: TRBV6-5
j_call: TRBJ1-2
d_call: TRBD1
cdr3_aa: CASTQDRASGYTF
cdr3_nt: TGTGCCAGCACTCAAGACAGGGCCTCGGGCTACACCTTC

v_call: TRBV6-1
j_call: TRBJ1-2
d_call: TRBD1
cdr3_aa: CASSTRTGNYGYTF
cdr3_nt: TGTGCCAGCAGCACCCGGACAGGGAACTATGGCTACACCTTC

v_call: TRBV6-5
j_call: TRBJ2-3
d_call: NA
cdr3_aa: CASSSGGGSPDTQYF
cdr3_nt: TGTGCCAGCAGTTCGGGGGGCGGTTCCCCAGATACGCAGTATTTT

v_call: TRBV6-5
j_call: TRBJ1-6
d_call: NA
cdr3_aa: CASSLYGNFNSPLHF
cdr3_nt: TGTGCCAGCAGTCTTTACGGGAATTTTAATTCACCCCTCCACTTT

v_call: TRBV27
j_call: TRBJ1-1
d_call: NA
cdr3_aa: CASLSITVNEAFF
cdr3_nt: TGTGCCAGCCTATCAATTACCGTGAATGAAGCTTTCTTT

v_call: TRBV30
j_call: TRBJ1-2
d_call: NA
cdr3_aa: CAWGVQRGVFHGYTF
cdr3_nt: TGTGCCTGGGGTGTACAAAGGGGTGTCTTCCATGGCTACACCTTC

v_call: TRBV19
j_call: TRBJ1-2
d_call: TRBD1
cdr3_aa: CASSRTGNGYTF
cdr3_nt: TGTGCCAGCTCCAGGACAGGGAATGGCTACACCTTC

v_call: TRBV30
j_call: TRBJ2-5
d_call: TRBD2
cdr3_aa: CAWSPPGGRGETQYF
cdr3_nt: TGTGCCTGGAGCCCCCCGGGGGGGCGAGGAGAGACCCAGTACTTC

v_call: TRBV28
j_call: TRBJ2-5
d_call: NA
cdr3_aa: CASSPTGKETQYF
cdr3_nt: TGTGCCAGCAGCCCAACAGGGAAGGAGACCCAGTACTTC